The 8 T cell receptor beta chains below come from one sample, sequenced in a study of Tregs in tolerant kidney transplant recipients (dated by TCRdb to about 2019). The antigens for these receptors are not known. Libraries were prepared through the immunoSEQ multiplex PCR assay. TCRdb's version of the immuneACCESS table is confined to in-frame rearrangements and falls short of the full clone set. An unresolved V gene accounts for under half of the shortfall where checked; the remainder is of unknown origin. The data table for this sample lists 2,500 to 3,500 clones. 7.9% of the sample is taken by the ten largest. Taken with the paper, the label for time point translates to: blood sample drawn before combined kidney and bone marrow transplant. In bulk CFSE mixed lymphocyte reactions, CFSE-labeled recipient PBMCs were cocultured with irradiated donor PBMCs for more than 5 days, then stained for CD3/CD4/CD8 and FACS-sorted.

The input for sequencing was CD8+ T cells from blood cultured with allogeneic cells, taken before the transplant. All receptors come from a human patient who received a combined kidney and bone marrow transplant.

This clone ranks as medium-sized in terms of frequency. Read data end 3 residues before the CDR3 end; the end is taken from the germline J gene. This sequence joins TRBV6-2 or TRBV6-3 and TRBJ1-5, with a weak D call TRBD1 (6 bases). The germline CDR1 and CDR2 sequences are MNHEY and SVGEGT. The CDR3 length is 15 residues. V was shortened by 2 bases and J by 3 bases, with 11 bases between the two germline ends. CDR3 DNA, as far as it was read: TGTGCCAGCAGTTACGTACAGGGTAACAATCAGCCC. Its protein product is CASSYVQGNNQP. The whole CDR3 sequence is CASSYVQGNNQPQHF.

About this clone itself: The sequenced fragment ends 3 residues before the CDR3 boundary, so the rest is inferred from the germline J gene. The V gene is TRBV6-1, the J gene TRBJ2-3; the match to TRBD2 covers 8 bases. V shed 2 bases and J 1 base; nucleotides not matched to a gene: 8. CDR3 size: 17 residues. Germline lookup yields CDR1 MNHNS and CDR2 SASEGT. The CDR3 sequence is CASSEYGRGIGTDTQYF. The sequenced part of the CDR3 DNA is TGTGCCAGCAGTGAATACGGGAGGGGGATTGGCACAGATACG.

This clone is classed as medium-sized (0.01 to 0.1%) by frequency. The read ends 3 residues early relative to the CDR3; the germline J gene fills the gap. This sequence joins TRBV14 and TRBJ2-7; 9 bases fit TRBD1. The CDR3 length is 14 residues. V lost 6 bases, J lost 3 bases, and 6 bases stayed unmatched. Germline V gives CDR1 SGHDN, CDR2 FVKESK. The sequenced CDR3 bases are TGTGCCAGCAGTCTCGGGACAGGGAGCTACGAG. It yields the protein CASSLGTGSYE. The CDR3 reads in full as CASSLGTGSYEQYF.

This clone registers medium-sized (0.01 to 0.1%) by frequency. Partial CDR3 DNA: TGTGCCAGTACCCCGGGGGGCGGGAGGGGTGGTGAG. Its translation is CASTPGGGRGGE. The CDR3 in full is CASTPGGGRGGEQFF. The chain uses TRBV19 and TRBJ2-1; 9 positions agree with TRBD2. From the germline J gene comes the end of the CDR3, since the read stops 3 residues before it. Germline assignment: CDR1 LNHDA and CDR2 SQIVND (reference sequence). The trim removed 7 bases at V and 9 bases at J, leaving 13 bases unmatched. This CDR3 contains 15 residues.

With regard to this clone: The read terminates 3 residues ahead of where the CDR3 ends, so the germline J gene completes it. This chain uses TRBV2 with TRBJ2-1; TRBD1 is a possible D gene (6 bases). Germline V gene lookup returns CDR1 SNHLY and CDR2 FYNNEI. Trimming took off 1 base at V and 6 bases at J, with 10 bases between the two ends. This CDR3 contains 14 residues. Partial CDR3 DNA: TGTGCCAGCAGTGAAGGGTCAGGGGCCAATGAG. Protein product: CASSEGSGANE. From start to end, the CDR3 is CASSEGSGANEQFF. Drawing the rest from reference TRBV2 and TRBJ2-1, the complete variable domain is EPEVTQTPSHQVTQMGQEVILRCVPISNHLYFYWYRQILGQKVEFLVSFYNNEISEKSEIFDDQFSVERPDGSNFTLKIRSTKLEDSAMYFCASSEGSGANEQFFGPGTRLTVL.

Concerning this clone itself: Coverage ceases 3 residues before the CDR3 finishes, and the germline J gene fills in the end. The chain is built from TRBV7-6 and TRBJ1-5, with TRBD1 matching 8 bases. CDR1 is SGHVS, CDR2 FNYEAQ, per germline. The CDR3 loop spans 15 amino acids. Trimming removed 2 bases from V and 4 bases from J; junction bases left unmatched: 4. CDR3 bases read: TGTGCCAGCAGCTTATACGGGGACAGGAATCAGCCC. It specifies CASSLYGDRNQP. In full, the CDR3 is CASSLYGDRNQPQHF.

To note about this clone: The CDR3 end lies 3 residues beyond the end of the read and is filled in from the germline J gene. J is TRBJ2-3 and V is TRBV12-3 or TRBV12-4, with TRBD2 matching over 10 bases. Germline trimming cut 3 bases from V and 7 bases from J; bases unmatched to any gene: 10. The CDR3 has 16 residues. This CDR3 is CASSFAGLAGVNTQYF. Incomplete CDR3 DNA: TGTGCCAGCAGTTTTGCGGGCCTAGCGGGAGTTAATACG.

As regards this clone: The missing CDR3 end, 3 residues past where the read stops, is filled in from the germline J gene. The chain is built from TRBV19 and TRBJ2-7; TRBD1 agrees at 8 bases. The CDR3 contains 14 residues. Germline loops: CDR1 LNHDA, CDR2 SQIVND (reference sequence). V lost 6 bases and J lost 3; bases outside the gene matches: 7. The CDR3 region is CASSTGGDIYEQYF. CDR3 bases read: TGTGCCAGTAGCACAGGGGGTGATATCTACGAG.